One T cell receptor beta chain is described in this entry. Its antigen is still unknown. Germline lookup yields CDR1 SEHNR and CDR2 FQNEAQ (reference sequence). The CDR3 extends over 15 amino acids. V shed 5 bases and J shed 0 bases, with 13 bases lying between them. The sample originates from a study of cytotoxic CD8 clonotypes in ibrutinib-treated CLL. On the study more broadly: Productive templates averaged approximately 260,000 per sample, and productive rearrangements around 97,000. Study outcomes and limitations: Public clonotypes proved infrequent, and on treatment they shrank or remained steady. Samples were collected at differing times from sustained-remission and progressing patients.

Repertoires were generated with immunoSEQ multiplex PCR, while TCRdb's copy carries only in-frame clones and drops some. The data contain 55,000 to 80,000 clones, 90% of them singletons. Source: PBMCs, taken after 12 months of ibrutinib treatment. The TCR was taken from a human donor with chronic lymphocytic leukemia. The rearrangement links TRBV7-9 to TRBJ2-5, with D possibly matching TRBD2 (5 bases). DNA for the CDR3: TGTGCCAGCAGCCCCCCGAGAGGGTACCAAGAGACCCAGTACTTC. Its protein is CASSPPRGYQETQYF.